A selection of T cell receptor beta chains follows, all from one sample in a study of CD8 T cells in ankylosing spondylitis. Each CDR3 protein gets one entry after TCRdb re-called the 5' RACE reads with MiXCR. The repertoire consists of under 150,000 distinct CDR3 sequences, with roughly 10% occurring once and the leading ten covering about 3.8%. The sample taken for sequencing was blood, either unsorted or a sorted T cell fraction (not recorded which). The source of these receptors is a female donor with ankylosing spondylitis or in good health (not recorded which). The CDR3 runs from the conserved cysteine through the conserved F or W. Fields, in order: CDR3 length, D gene, J gene, V gene, clone size, CDR3 protein, CDR3 DNA. A D gene is named only where the DNA matches it firmly. Rows give clone size only sometimes, using once, few, many, or a class for an expanded clone.

cdr3_length: 16
d_call: -
j_call: TRBJ2-6
v_call: TRBV25-1
clone_size: -
cdr3_aa: CASSENWRAGANVLTF
cdr3_nt: TGTGCCAGCAGTGAAAATTGGCGAGCTGGGGCCAACGTCCTGACTTTC

cdr3_length: 14
d_call: TRBD2
j_call: TRBJ2-3
v_call: TRBV12-3/TRBV12-4
clone_size: -
cdr3_aa: CASSFSGGVDTQYF
cdr3_nt: TGTGCCAGCAGTTTCAGCGGGGGGGTAGATACGCAGTATTTT

cdr3_length: 13
d_call: -
j_call: TRBJ1-1
v_call: TRBV5-1
clone_size: many
cdr3_aa: CASRSWGDTEAFF
cdr3_nt: TGCGCCAGCAGATCCTGGGGGGACACTGAAGCTTTCTTT

cdr3_length: 14
d_call: TRBD1
j_call: TRBJ1-3
v_call: TRBV12-3/TRBV12-4
clone_size: few
cdr3_aa: CASSLTGVGNTIYF
cdr3_nt: TGTGCCAGCAGCTTGACAGGGGTTGGAAACACCATATATTTT

cdr3_length: 17
d_call: TRBD1
j_call: TRBJ1-6
v_call: TRBV7-9
clone_size: many
cdr3_aa: CASSLADRNSYNSPLHF
cdr3_nt: TGTGCCAGCAGCTTAGCGGACAGGAACTCCTATAATTCACCCCTCCACTTT

cdr3_length: 13
d_call: -
j_call: TRBJ2-2
v_call: TRBV7-3
clone_size: few
cdr3_aa: CASSPQNGGELFF
cdr3_nt: TGTGCCAGCAGCCCCCAGAATGGCGGGGAGCTGTTTTTT

cdr3_length: 17
d_call: -
j_call: TRBJ2-7
v_call: TRBV30
clone_size: few
cdr3_aa: CAWSVPMRDKDLYEQYF
cdr3_nt: TGTGCCTGGAGTGTACCGATGCGGGACAAGGATCTCTACGAGCAGTACTTC

cdr3_length: 14
d_call: TRBD1
j_call: TRBJ1-2
v_call: TRBV5-1
clone_size: many
cdr3_aa: CASSPGTGQYGYTF
cdr3_nt: TGCGCCAGCAGCCCCGGGACAGGGCAATATGGCTACACCTTC

cdr3_length: 11
d_call: -
j_call: TRBJ2-3
v_call: TRBV20-1
clone_size: many
cdr3_aa: CSAGVTDTQYF
cdr3_nt: TGCAGTGCGGGGGTCACAGATACGCAGTATTTT

cdr3_length: 16
d_call: -
j_call: TRBJ2-1
v_call: TRBV6-1
clone_size: few
cdr3_aa: CASSETGVGGHNEQFF
cdr3_nt: TGTGCCAGCAGTGAAACTGGGGTGGGAGGCCACAATGAGCAGTTCTTC

cdr3_length: 17
d_call: -
j_call: TRBJ1-3
v_call: TRBV5-1
clone_size: many
cdr3_aa: CASSFGNSESSGNTIYF
cdr3_nt: TGCGCCAGCAGCTTTGGTAACAGTGAAAGCTCTGGAAACACCATATATTTT

cdr3_length: 13
d_call: -
j_call: TRBJ1-2
v_call: TRBV27
clone_size: many
cdr3_aa: CASSFAGRDGYTF
cdr3_nt: TGTGCCAGCAGTTTCGCAGGGAGAGATGGCTACACCTTC